The 21 T cell receptor beta chains below were found in one sample sequenced in a study of liver allograft versus peripheral blood T cells. Study details: Recipients' peripheral blood T cell receptor repertoires were compared with those in transplanted livers.

TCRdb itself ran the reads through MiXCR, one entry per CDR3 protein. Of 7,300 or so distinct CDR3 sequences in the sample, approximately 17% are singletons; the top ten hold under 1.5%. Source of these receptors: a human patient who had a liver transplant. Some T cells may be the graft donor's.

By sample fraction, this clonotype is medium-sized. The rearrangement joins TRBV19 to TRBJ1-3; 7 positions agree with TRBD1. Unmatched junction bases numbered 3, after V lost 4 bases and J lost 0 bases. The CDR3 runs to 15 residues. From germline, CDR1 is LNHDA and CDR2 SQIVND (reference sequence). CDR3 in amino acids: CASSRGQSSGNTIYF. CDR3 in DNA: TGTGCCAGTAGTAGGGGACAGAGCTCTGGAAACACCATATATTTT.

By frequency in the sample, this clonotype is medium-sized. The rearrangement joins TRBV19 to TRBJ1-2; no firm D call. Germline assignment: CDR1 LNHDA and CDR2 SQIVND (reference sequence). The CDR3 extends over 16 amino acids. Trimming pared 5 bases from V and 5 bases from J, leaving 21 bases between. As DNA, the CDR3 is TGTGCCAGTAGTCCCCCGGCCGGGCTAACCCAATATGGCTACACCTTC. This encodes CASSPPAGLTQYGYTF.

The chain has TRBV7-3 and TRBJ1-1; D gene ambiguous. Trimming left V 5 bases short and J 1 base short, with 8 bases between. Germline CDR1 and CDR2: SGHTA and FQGTGA. The CDR3 has 13 amino acids. CDR3 sequence reads: CASSHGRNTEAFF. In DNA, the CDR3 is TGTGCCAGCAGCCATGGACGGAACACTGAAGCTTTCTTT.

In regard to this clonotype: It is likely a read error: a sequence one base away is far more abundant. J is TRBJ1-2 and V is TRBV7-4; D is undetermined. Germline V gene lookup returns CDR1 SGHVT and CDR2 SQSDAQ. This CDR3 has 15 residues. The CDR3 protein is CASSLARPLFYGYAF. In DNA, the CDR3 is TGTGCCAGCAGCTTAGCGCGCCCGCTGTTCTATGGCTACGCCTTC.

The V gene is TRBV12-5, the J gene TRBJ1-1, with no clear D. The CDR3 consists of 14 residues. Trimming removed 7 bases at V and 1 base at J, with 13 bases between. The germline V gene encodes CDR1 LGHNT and CDR2 FRNRAP. The CDR3 DNA sequence: TGTGCTAGTGCCAATCGGAGAGAGAACACTGAAGCTTTCTTT. Residues: CASANRRENTEAFF. The entire variable domain, with the rest obtained from reference TRBV12-5 and TRBJ1-1, is as follows: DARVTQTPRHKVTEMGQEVTMRCQPILGHNTVFWYRQTMMQGLELLAYFRNRAPLDDSGMPKDRFSAEMPDATLATLKIQPSEPRDSAVYFCASANRRENTEAFFGQGTRLTVV.

The chain links TRBV4-1 to TRBJ1-4; D possibly corresponds to TRBD1 (6 bases). The germline V gene encodes CDR1 MGHRA and CDR2 YSYEKL. The V end was cut by 2 bases, the J end by 8 bases, with 18 bases between. The CDR3 sequence is 16 residues long. The CDR3 reads CASSQSEGRGREKLFF. The CDR3, as DNA: TGCGCCAGCAGCCAAAGTGAGGGCAGGGGCAGGGAAAAACTGTTTTTT.

The chain couples TRBV20-1 to TRBJ1-1; D uncertain. V shed 0 bases and J shed 5 bases, with 4 bases lying between them. The germline V gene encodes CDR1 DFQATT and CDR2 SNEGSKA (reference sequence). The CDR3 contains 11 residues. The CDR3 sequence: CSARDSTEAFF. In DNA, the CDR3 is TGCAGTGCTAGAGATTCGACTGAAGCTTTCTTT.

Details on this clonotype: It may be a read error: a sequence one base away is much more abundant. The chain recombines TRBV6-6 with TRBJ2-7, with D perhaps TRBD1 (6 bases). The CDR3 has 13 amino acids. Germline-derived CDR1 and CDR2 are MNHNY and SVGAGI (reference sequence). CDR3 residues: CTSSRTVDYEQYF. CDR3 nucleotide sequence: TGTACCAGCAGCCGGACAGTCGACTACGAGCAGTACTTC.

CDR3 sequence (DNA): TGTGCCAGCAAATCCGGAGGGAACACTGAAGCTTTCTTT. The encoded protein is CASKSGGNTEAFF. The rearrangement uses TRBV7-9 and TRBJ1-1; D is unresolved. Germline V lookup: CDR1 SEHNR, CDR2 FQNEAQ (reference sequence). There are 13 residues in the CDR3. Trimming took off 7 bases at V and 1 base at J, with 10 bases between the two ends.

This clonotype is deemed medium-sized. V usage is TRBV7-9 and J usage is TRBJ1-1; TRBD1 aligns across 9 bases. The junction had 0 bases not matched to a gene; V was cut back by 1 base and J by 3 bases. Germline V CDR1 and CDR2: SEHNR, FQNEAQ (reference sequence). CDR3 length: 14 amino acids. The CDR3 DNA is TGTGCCAGCAGCTTAGGACAGGGGGACACTGAAGCTTTCTTT. This gives the protein CASSLGQGDTEAFF. The full variable domain, rest sourced from reference TRBV7-9 and TRBJ1-1, is DTGVSQNPRHKITKRGQNVTFRCDPISEHNRLYWYRQTLGQGPEFLTYFQNEAQLEKSRLLSDRFSAERPKGSFSTLEIQRTEQGDSAMYLCASSLGQGDTEAFFGQGTRLTVV.

By sample fraction, this clonotype is medium-sized. CDR3 nucleotides: TGTGCCAGCAGCGGAACAGGGGGAGGGCAGCCCCAGCATTTT. Translation gives CASSGTGGGQPQHF. The chain has TRBV7-2 and TRBJ1-5, with 8 bases that match TRBD1. Germline CDR1 and CDR2: SGHTA and FQGNSA. V lost 5 bases, J lost 7 bases, and 7 bases stayed unmatched. The CDR3 has 14 amino acids. Full variable domain (outside the CDR3, taken from reference TRBV7-2 and TRBJ1-5): GAGVSQSPSNKVTEKGKDVELRCDPISGHTALYWYRQSLGQGLEFLIYFQGNSAPDKSGLPSDRFSAERTGGSVSTLTIQRTQQEDSAVYLCASSGTGGGQPQHFGDGTRLSIL.

This clonotype is classed as medium-sized. This sequence joins TRBV20-1 and TRBJ1-1; TRBD1 matches at 7 bases. Germline V lookup: CDR1 DFQATT, CDR2 SNEGSKA (reference sequence). The CDR3 is 15 amino acids. The V and J ends lost 0 bases and 4 bases, in that order; junction bases with no gene match: 8. The CDR3 DNA sequence: TGCAGTGCTAGAGATAACAGGGGTCTGGGCACTGAAGCTTTCTTT. Protein sequence: CSARDNRGLGTEAFF.

The CDR3 region is CASSDGSSYNSPLHF. CDR3 in DNA: TGTGCCAGCAGTGACGGAAGCTCCTATAATTCACCCCTCCACTTT. The chain is built from TRBV2 and TRBJ1-6; no reliable D call. Germline V CDR1 and CDR2: SNHLY, FYNNEI. Trimming cost V 3 bases and J 0 bases, with 6 bases left between them. CDR3 length: 15 residues.

Concerning this clonotype: A much bigger clone sits one base away, suggesting this may be a read error. The rearrangement uses TRBV7-2 and TRBJ2-1; 9 bases fit TRBD2. CDR3 length equals 15 residues. The V gene's germline CDR1 is SGHTA and CDR2 FQGNSA. The V segment lost 5 bases and the J segment 2 bases; nucleotides outside the gene matches: 4. CDR3 in amino acids: CASSPGLATYNEQFF. The CDR3 nucleotides read TGTGCCAGCAGCCCGGGACTAGCAACCTACAATGAGCAGTTCTTC. Based on the CDR3 plus reference TRBV7-2 and TRBJ2-1, the full variable domain is GAGVSQSPSNKVTEKGKDVELRCDPISGHTALYWYRQSLGQGLEFLIYFQGNSAPDKSGLPSDRFSAERTGGSVSTLTIQRTQQEDSAVYLCASSPGLATYNEQFFGPGTRLTVL.

The genes are TRBV9 and TRBJ2-1, with 10 bases that match TRBD2. The CDR3 has 15 residues. CDR1 is SGDLS and CDR2 is YYNGEE in the germline V gene. Trimming at V came to 0 bases and at J to 8 bases, leaving 5 bases not matched to a gene. The CDR3 coding sequence is TGTGCCAGCAGCGTAGAACTAGCGGGGCCCTATGAGCAGTTCTTC. Translated, it gives CASSVELAGPYEQFF. Looking up the rest from reference TRBV9 and TRBJ2-1 gives the full variable domain: DSGVTQTPKHLITATGQRVTLRCSPRSGDLSVYWYQQSLDQGLQFLIQYYNGEERAKGNILERFSAQQFPDLHSELNLSSLELGDSALYFCASSVELAGPYEQFFGPGTRLTVL.

The table lists this clonotype with many counts. This chain links TRBV6-6 with TRBJ2-5, with D possibly matching TRBD2 (6 bases). V was clipped by 5 bases and J by 5 bases, with 12 bases between them. Germline values: CDR1 MNHNY, CDR2 SVGAGI (reference sequence). The CDR3 covers 13 residues. CDR3 in DNA: TGTGCCAGCAGTCGGGGAGGAACCGAGACCCAGTACTTC. It translates to CASSRGGTETQYF.

This clonotype was seen many times. The chain recombines TRBV14 with TRBJ2-7; D not certain. The CDR3 consists of 13 residues. V was clipped by 0 bases and J by 3 bases, with 6 bases between them. CDR1 is SGHDN, CDR2 FVKESK, per germline. CDR3 sequence reads: CASSQDRFYEQYF. In DNA, the CDR3 is TGTGCCAGCAGCCAAGACAGGTTCTACGAGCAGTACTTC. Full variable domain (rest looked up from reference TRBV14 and TRBJ2-7): EAGVTQFPSHSVIEKGQTVTLRCDPISGHDNLYWYRRVMGKEIKFLLHFVKESKQDESGMPNNRFLAERTGGTYSTLKVQPAELEDSGVYFCASSQDRFYEQYFGPGTRLTVT.

This clonotype was picked up many times. The chain couples TRBV7-2 to TRBJ2-6; no definite D call. Trimming cost V 2 bases and J 0 bases, with 5 bases left between them. The CDR3 is 15 amino acids. CDR1 and CDR2 (germline): SGHTA, FQGNSA. The CDR3 protein is CASSLRDSGANVLTF. CDR3 in DNA: TGTGCCAGCAGCTTAAGGGACTCTGGGGCCAACGTCCTGACTTTC.

This clonotype was detected many times. DNA of the CDR3: TGTGCCAGCAGCCCTTTTCGGACATTGAACACTGAAGCTTTCTTT. This encodes CASSPFRTLNTEAFF. J is TRBJ1-1 and V is TRBV5-6, with D perhaps matching TRBD1 (5 bases). V lost 4 bases and J 0 bases, leaving 13 bases between the germline ends. The V gene's germline CDR1 is SGHDT and CDR2 YYEEEE. This CDR3 is 15 amino acids long. Together with reference TRBV5-6 and TRBJ1-1, the CDR3 gives the full variable domain: DAGVTQSPTHLIKTRGQQVTLRCSPKSGHDTVSWYQQALGQGPQFIFQYYEEEERQRGNFPDRFSGHQFPNYSSELNVNALLLGDSALYLCASSPFRTLNTEAFFGQGTRLTVV.

This clonotype came up a few times. The chain joins TRBV20-1 to TRBJ2-7; D may be TRBD2 (6 bases). This CDR3 is built from 13 residues. The germline CDR1 and CDR2 sequences are DFQATT and SNEGSKA (reference sequence). The V gene lost 3 bases and the J gene lost 5 bases, with 14 bases spanning the gap. CDR3 nucleotide sequence: TGCAGTGCTAGTTGGTTGGGGGGTCACGAGCAGTACTTC. Its translation is CSASWLGGHEQYF.

This clonotype was recorded once. V is TRBV6-6 and J is TRBJ1-2; TRBD1 agrees at 11 bases. After removal of 2 bases from V and 8 bases from J, the junction contained 7 bases not matched to a gene. The CDR3 is made up of 15 amino acids. Germline lookup yields CDR1 MNHNY and CDR2 SVGAGI (reference sequence). CDR3 nucleotide sequence: TGTGCCAGCAGTTACGGGACAGGGGGTTCGGGAGGCTACACCTTC. Its translation: CASSYGTGGSGGYTF.